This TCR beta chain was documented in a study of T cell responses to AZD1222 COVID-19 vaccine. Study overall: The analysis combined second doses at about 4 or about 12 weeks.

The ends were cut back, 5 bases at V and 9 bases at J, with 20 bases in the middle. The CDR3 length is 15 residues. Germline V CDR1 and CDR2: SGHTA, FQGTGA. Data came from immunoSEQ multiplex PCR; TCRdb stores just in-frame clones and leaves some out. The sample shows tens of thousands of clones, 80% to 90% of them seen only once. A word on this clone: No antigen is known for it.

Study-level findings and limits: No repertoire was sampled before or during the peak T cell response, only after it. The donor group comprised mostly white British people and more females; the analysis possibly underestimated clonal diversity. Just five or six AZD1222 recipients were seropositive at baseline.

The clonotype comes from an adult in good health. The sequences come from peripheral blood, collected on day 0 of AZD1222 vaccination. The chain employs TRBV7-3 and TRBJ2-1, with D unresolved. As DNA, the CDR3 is TGTGCCAGCAGCCCGCAGCCCGGAAGTGATATTGAGCAGTTCTTC. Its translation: CASSPQPGSDIEQFF.